Here is one T cell receptor beta chain with its context. Its specificity is unknown. This entry is derived from a study of post-analysis software for immune sequencing data. Overall study findings and caveats: Same-batch samples co-clustered strongly by F measure.

Each TCR beta cDNA library carried unique molecular identifiers. In TCRdb, the PCR reads were re-called with MiXCR into one record per CDR3 protein. The data show 550,000 to 700,000 distinct CDR3 sequences, with roughly two fifths seen just once and 1.7% held by the top ten. The TCR originated in a girl between 10 and 17 years old with multiple sclerosis. The sequenced sample consisted of blood.

CDR3 bases: TGCGCCAGCAGGAGAGACAGGGAAGCTTTCTTT. It specifies CASRRDREAFF. The V gene is TRBV10-2, the J gene TRBJ1-1; perhaps TRBD1 as D (6 bases). Germline values: CDR1 WSHSY, CDR2 SAAADI. The CDR3 loop spans 11 amino acids. The V end was cut by 6 bases, the J end by 8 bases, with 10 bases between.